This TCR beta chain was documented in a study of T cells in Graves' hyperthyroidism and ophthalmopathy. The study's findings and limits: Peripheral blood also featured most of the thyroid clonotypes expanded above 0.001.

Researchers amplified the TCR beta CDR3 regions from RNA transcripts. Primed by the HTBI set, a first-round RT-PCR was run on the TCR CDR3. A single record per CDR3 protein comes from TCRdb applying MiXCR to the multiplex PCR reads. The sample yields about 290,000 distinct CDR3 sequences, approximately 18% seen once. Patients were excluded because of uncontrolled infection, other autoimmune disease, pregnancy or lactation. This CDR3 spans 15 amino acids. Germline V gene lookup returns CDR1 MNHNS and CDR2 SASEGT. With 6 bases clipped from V and 4 bases from J, the junction kept 9 bases outside the gene matches. In the case of this clonotype: Its antigen is currently unknown.

The clonotype was recovered from a man in his fifties or sixties with Graves' ophthalmopathy. Material for sequencing was blood. J is TRBJ1-5 and V is TRBV6-1, with TRBD1 identical over 7 bases. CDR3 protein: CASRLTGIGNQPQHF. In DNA form, the CDR3 reads TGTGCCAGCAGATTGACAGGGATTGGGAATCAGCCCCAGCATTTT.